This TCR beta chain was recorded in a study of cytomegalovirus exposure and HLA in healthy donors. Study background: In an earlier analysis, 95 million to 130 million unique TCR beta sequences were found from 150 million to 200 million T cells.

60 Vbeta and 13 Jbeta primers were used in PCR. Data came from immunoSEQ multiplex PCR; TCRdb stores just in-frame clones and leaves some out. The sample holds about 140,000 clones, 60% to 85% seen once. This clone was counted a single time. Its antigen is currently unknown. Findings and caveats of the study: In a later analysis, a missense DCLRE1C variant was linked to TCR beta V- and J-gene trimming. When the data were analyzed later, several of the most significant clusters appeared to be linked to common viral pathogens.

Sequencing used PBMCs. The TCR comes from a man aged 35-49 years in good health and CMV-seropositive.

This CDR3 is CASSVGGGSEKLFF. The DNA for the CDR3 is TGTGCCAGCAGCGTTGGGGGGGGTAGTGAAAAACTGTTTTTT. The chain links TRBV11-2 to TRBJ1-4; the D gene is possibly TRBD1 (5 bases). Germline V CDR1 and CDR2: SGHAT, FQNNGV. This CDR3 has 14 residues. V shed 5 bases and J shed 7 bases, with 14 bases lying between them.